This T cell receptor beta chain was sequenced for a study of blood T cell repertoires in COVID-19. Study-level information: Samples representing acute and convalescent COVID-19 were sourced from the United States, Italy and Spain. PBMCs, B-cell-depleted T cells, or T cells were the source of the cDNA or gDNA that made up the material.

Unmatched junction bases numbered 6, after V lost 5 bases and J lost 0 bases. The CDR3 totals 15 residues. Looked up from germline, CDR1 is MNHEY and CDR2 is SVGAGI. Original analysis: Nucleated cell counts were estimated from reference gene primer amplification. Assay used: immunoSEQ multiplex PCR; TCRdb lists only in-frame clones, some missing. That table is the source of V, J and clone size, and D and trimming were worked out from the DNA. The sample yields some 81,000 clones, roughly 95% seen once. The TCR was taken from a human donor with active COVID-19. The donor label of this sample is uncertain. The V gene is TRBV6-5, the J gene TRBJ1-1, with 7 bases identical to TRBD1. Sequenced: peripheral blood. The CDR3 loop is CASSQLGQLNTEAFF. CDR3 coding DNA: TGTGCCAGCAGTCAATTGGGACAGCTGAACACTGAAGCTTTCTTT.